This TCR beta chain was captured in a study of T-cell reconstitution after alpha-beta-depleted transplantation in children. Study-level points and caveats: After transplant, high TCRbeta diversity at day 60 in some patients arose from surviving recipient T cells and thymic progenitors. T-cell counts and diversity at one year post-transplant came mainly from newly produced T cells. Reportedly, only several hundred clones from non-depleted graft cells drove alpha-beta T-cell counts at about two months.

Molecular barcoding with unique molecular identifiers was used for the TCRbeta library. TCRdb recomputed calls from the PCR reads with MiXCR, one row per CDR3 protein. The sample consists of 670,000 or so distinct CDR3 sequences, about 12% of them appearing once. The CDR3 covers 15 residues. Germline V gives CDR1 SGHRS, CDR2 YFSETQ. In the case of this clonotype: Its antigen is currently unknown. One end of the junction varies from germline; a read error may be responsible.

The origin of this receptor is a girl aged 2 to 10 with congenital amegakaryocytic thrombocytopenia, due to receive a stem cell transplant. This material consisted of PBMCs, taken before TCRalphabeta/CD19-depleted stem cell transplant. This chain joins TRBV5-1 and TRBJ2-1; maybe TRBD2 (5 bases). The CDR3: CASILDGISYNEQFF. The CDR3 DNA is TGCGCCAGCATCTTGGACGGGATCTCCTACAATGAGCAGTTCTTC.